This T cell receptor beta chain was recorded in a study of blood T cell repertoires in COVID-19. Study context: The samples span acute and convalescent COVID-19 from the United States, Italy and Spain. The cDNA or gDNA used as material had been derived from T cells, B-cell-depleted T cells, or PBMCs.

In the original analysis: Nucleated cell number was recorded as an estimate derived from reference gene primer amplification. Assay used: immunoSEQ multiplex PCR; TCRdb lists only in-frame clones, some missing. V, J and clone size are those of that table, while D and trimming were read from the DNA. Of around 120,000 clones listed, around 78% are singletons. This CDR3 is built from 16 residues. Germline V gives CDR1 MNHEY, CDR2 SMNVEV (reference sequence). The J segment lost 6 bases and the V segment lost 4 bases, leaving 11 bases of the junction unmatched. This clonotype originated in a man between 65 and 85 years old with acute or convalescent COVID-19. The chain joins TRBV27 to TRBJ1-2; TRBD1 matches 10 bases. The sample comprised peripheral blood. The CDR3 protein is CASSSGQGSRVHGYTF. The CDR3 coding sequence is TGTGCCAGCAGTTCGGGACAGGGGTCGCGAGTCCATGGCTACACCTTC.